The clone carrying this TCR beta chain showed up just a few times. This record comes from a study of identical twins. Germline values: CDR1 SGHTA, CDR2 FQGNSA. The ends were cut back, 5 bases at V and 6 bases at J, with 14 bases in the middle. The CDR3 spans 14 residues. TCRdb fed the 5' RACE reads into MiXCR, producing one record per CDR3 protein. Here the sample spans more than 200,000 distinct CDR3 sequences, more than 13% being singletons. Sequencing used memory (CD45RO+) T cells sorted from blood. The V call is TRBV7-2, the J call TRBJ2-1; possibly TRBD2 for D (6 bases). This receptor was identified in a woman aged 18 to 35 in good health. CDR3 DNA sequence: TGTGCCAGCAGCCTTGGGGGACTTAGCAATGAGCAGTTCTTC. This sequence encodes CASSLGGLSNEQFF.